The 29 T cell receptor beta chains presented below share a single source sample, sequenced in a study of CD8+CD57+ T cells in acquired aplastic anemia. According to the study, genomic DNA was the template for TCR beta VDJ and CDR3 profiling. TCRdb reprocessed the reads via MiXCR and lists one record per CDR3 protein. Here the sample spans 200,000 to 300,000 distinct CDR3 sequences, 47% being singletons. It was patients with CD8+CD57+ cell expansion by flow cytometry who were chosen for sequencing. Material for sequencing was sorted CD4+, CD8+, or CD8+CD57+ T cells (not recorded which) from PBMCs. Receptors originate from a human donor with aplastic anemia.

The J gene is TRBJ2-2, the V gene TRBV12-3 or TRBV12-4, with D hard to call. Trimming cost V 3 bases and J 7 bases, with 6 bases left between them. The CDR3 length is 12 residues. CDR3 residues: CASSFSVGELFF. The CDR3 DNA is TGTGCCAGCAGTTTTAGTGTCGGGGAGCTGTTTTTT.

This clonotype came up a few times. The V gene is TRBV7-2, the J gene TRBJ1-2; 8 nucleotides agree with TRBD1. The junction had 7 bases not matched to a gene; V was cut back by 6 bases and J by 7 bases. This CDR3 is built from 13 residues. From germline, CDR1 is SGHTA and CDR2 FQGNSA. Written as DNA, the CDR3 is TGTGCCAGCAGGTCGGACAGGGCAGCTGGCTACACCTTC. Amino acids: CASRSDRAAGYTF.

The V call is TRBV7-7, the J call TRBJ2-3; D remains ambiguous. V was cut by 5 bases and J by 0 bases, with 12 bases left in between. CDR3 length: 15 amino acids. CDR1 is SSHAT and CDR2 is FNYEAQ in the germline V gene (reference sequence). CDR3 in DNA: TGTGCCAGCAGCCCCGGTACAGAGAGCACAGATACGCAGTATTTT. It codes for CASSPGTESTDTQYF.

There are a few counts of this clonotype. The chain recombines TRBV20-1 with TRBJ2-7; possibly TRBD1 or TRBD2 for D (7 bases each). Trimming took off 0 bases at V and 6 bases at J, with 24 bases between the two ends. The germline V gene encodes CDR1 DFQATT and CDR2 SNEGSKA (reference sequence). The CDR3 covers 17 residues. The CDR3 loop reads CSARDQGRGGLGSEQYF. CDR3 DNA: TGCAGTGCTAGAGATCAGGGCAGGGGGGGGTTAGGTTCCGAGCAGTACTTC.

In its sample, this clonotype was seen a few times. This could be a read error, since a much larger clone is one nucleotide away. The CDR3 protein is CASSQRTGGGEGYTF. In nucleotides, the CDR3 is TGTGCCAGCAGCCAGCGGACAGGGGGAGGAGAAGGCTACACCTTC. V is TRBV9 and J is TRBJ1-2; 10 positions agree with TRBD1. The CDR3 covers 15 residues. Germline V gives CDR1 SGDLS, CDR2 YYNGEE. Trimming took 4 bases from V and 8 from J; bases not matched to a gene: 11.

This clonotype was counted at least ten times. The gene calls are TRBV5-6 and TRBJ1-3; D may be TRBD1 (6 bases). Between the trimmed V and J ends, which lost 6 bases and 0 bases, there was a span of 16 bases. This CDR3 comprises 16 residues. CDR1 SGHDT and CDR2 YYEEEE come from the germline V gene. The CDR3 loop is CASTGDEGGSGNTIYF. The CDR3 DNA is TGTGCCAGCACGGGGGATGAGGGGGGCTCTGGAAACACCATATATTTT.

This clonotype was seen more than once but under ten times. This chain's CDR3 is CASSTHGQGWGYTF. The CDR3 nucleotides are TGTGCCAGCAGCACCCACGGACAGGGCTGGGGCTACACCTTC. This chain uses TRBV7-2 with TRBJ1-2; 8 bases agree with TRBD1. The CDR3 contains 14 residues. The germline CDR1 and CDR2 sequences are SGHTA and FQGNSA. The trim removed 5 bases at V and 8 bases at J, leaving 10 bases unmatched.

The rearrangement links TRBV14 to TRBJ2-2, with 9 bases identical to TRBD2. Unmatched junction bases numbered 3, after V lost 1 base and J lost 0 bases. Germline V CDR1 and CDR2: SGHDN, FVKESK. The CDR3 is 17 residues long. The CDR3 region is CASSQARLAANTGELFF. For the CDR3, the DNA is TGTGCCAGCAGCCAAGCCCGACTAGCGGCGAACACCGGGGAGCTGTTTTTT. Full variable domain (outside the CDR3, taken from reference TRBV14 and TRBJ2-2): EAGVTQFPSHSVIEKGQTVTLRCDPISGHDNLYWYRRVMGKEIKFLLHFVKESKQDESGMPNNRFLAERTGGTYSTLKVQPAELEDSGVYFCASSQARLAANTGELFFGEGSRLTVL.

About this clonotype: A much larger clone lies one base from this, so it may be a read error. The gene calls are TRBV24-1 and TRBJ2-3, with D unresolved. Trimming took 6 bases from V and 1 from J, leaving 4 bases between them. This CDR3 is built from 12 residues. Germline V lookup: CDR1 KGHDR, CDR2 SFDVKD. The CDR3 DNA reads TGTGCCACCAGTTCCCGCACAGATACGCAGTATTTT. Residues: CATSSRTDTQYF.

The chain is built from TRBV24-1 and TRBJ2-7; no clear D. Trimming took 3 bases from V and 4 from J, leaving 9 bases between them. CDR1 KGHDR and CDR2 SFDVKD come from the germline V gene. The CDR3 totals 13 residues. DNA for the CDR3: TGTGCCACCAGTGATGCAGGATCTTACGAGCAGTACTTC. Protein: CATSDAGSYEQYF.

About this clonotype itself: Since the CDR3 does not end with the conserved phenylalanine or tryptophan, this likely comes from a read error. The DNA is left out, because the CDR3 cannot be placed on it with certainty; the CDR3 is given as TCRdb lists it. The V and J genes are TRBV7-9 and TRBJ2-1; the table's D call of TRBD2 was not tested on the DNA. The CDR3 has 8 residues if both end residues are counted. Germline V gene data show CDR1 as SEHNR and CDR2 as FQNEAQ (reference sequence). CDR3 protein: CASSLVEG.

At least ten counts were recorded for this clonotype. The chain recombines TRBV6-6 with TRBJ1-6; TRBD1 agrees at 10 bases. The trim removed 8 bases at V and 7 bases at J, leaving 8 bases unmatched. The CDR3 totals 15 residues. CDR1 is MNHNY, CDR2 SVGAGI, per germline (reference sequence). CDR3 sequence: CASLGQGERNSPLHF. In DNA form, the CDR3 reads TGTGCCAGCCTAGGACAGGGGGAGAGGAATTCACCCCTCCACTTT.

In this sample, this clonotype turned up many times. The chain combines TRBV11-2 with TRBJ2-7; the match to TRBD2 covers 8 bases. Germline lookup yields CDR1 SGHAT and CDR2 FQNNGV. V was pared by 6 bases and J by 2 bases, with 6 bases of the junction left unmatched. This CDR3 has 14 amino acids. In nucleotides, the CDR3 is TGTGCCAGCAGTGGACCGGGACTAGCCTACGAGCAGTACTTC. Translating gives CASSGPGLAYEQYF.

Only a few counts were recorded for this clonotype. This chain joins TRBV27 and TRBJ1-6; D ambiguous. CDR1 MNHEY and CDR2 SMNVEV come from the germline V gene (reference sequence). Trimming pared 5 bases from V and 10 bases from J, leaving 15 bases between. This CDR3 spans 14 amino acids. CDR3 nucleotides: TGTGCCAGCAGTAAATTAGACGGACGGTCACCCCTCCACTTT. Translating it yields CASSKLDGRSPLHF.

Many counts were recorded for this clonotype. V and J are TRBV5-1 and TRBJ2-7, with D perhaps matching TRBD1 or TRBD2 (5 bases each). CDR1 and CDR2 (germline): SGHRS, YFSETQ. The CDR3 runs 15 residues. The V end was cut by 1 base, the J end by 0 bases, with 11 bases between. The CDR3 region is CASSLTGEGSYEQYF. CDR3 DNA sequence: TGCGCCAGCAGCTTGACAGGTGAGGGCTCCTACGAGCAGTACTTC. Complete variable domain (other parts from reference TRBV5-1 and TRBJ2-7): KAGVTQTPRYLIKTRGQQVTLSCSPISGHRSVSWYQQTPGQGLQFLFEYFSETQRNKGNFPGRFSGRQFSNSRSEMNVSTLELGDSALYLCASSLTGEGSYEQYFGPGTRLTVT.

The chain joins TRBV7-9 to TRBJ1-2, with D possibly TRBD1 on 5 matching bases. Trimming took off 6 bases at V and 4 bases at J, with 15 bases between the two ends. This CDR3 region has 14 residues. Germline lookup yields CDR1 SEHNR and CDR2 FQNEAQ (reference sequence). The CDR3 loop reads CASRSKGVGYGYTF. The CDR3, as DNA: TGTGCCAGCAGATCGAAAGGGGTCGGCTATGGCTACACCTTC. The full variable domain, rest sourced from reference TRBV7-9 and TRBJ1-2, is DTGVSQNPRHKITKRGQNVTFRCDPISEHNRLYWYRQTLGQGPEFLTYFQNEAQLEKSRLLSDRFSAERPKGSFSTLEIQRTEQGDSAMYLCASRSKGVGYGYTFGSGTRLTVV.

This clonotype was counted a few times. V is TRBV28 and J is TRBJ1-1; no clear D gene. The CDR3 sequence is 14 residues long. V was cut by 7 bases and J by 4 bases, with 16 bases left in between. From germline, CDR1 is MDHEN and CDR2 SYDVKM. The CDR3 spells CASNPRVRGTEAFF. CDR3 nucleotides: TGTGCCAGCAACCCGAGAGTACGGGGCACTGAAGCTTTCTTT.

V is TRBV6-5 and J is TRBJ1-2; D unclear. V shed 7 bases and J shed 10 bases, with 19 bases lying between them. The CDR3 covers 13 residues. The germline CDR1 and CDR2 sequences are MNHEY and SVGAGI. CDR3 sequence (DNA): TGTGCCAGCACCAGGACGGGTTGGGATTTCTACACCTTC. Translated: CASTRTGWDFYTF.

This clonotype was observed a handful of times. The CDR3 protein is CSARERGGGLAGGIDEQFF. In DNA form, the CDR3 reads TGCAGTGCTAGAGAGAGGGGGGGGGGACTAGCGGGAGGGATCGATGAGCAGTTCTTC. J is TRBJ2-1 and V is TRBV20-1; 16 bases are a match to TRBD2. Per the germline V gene, CDR1 is DFQATT and CDR2 is SNEGSKA (reference sequence). This CDR3 region has 19 residues. V shed 0 bases and J 8 bases; nucleotides not matched to a gene: 13.

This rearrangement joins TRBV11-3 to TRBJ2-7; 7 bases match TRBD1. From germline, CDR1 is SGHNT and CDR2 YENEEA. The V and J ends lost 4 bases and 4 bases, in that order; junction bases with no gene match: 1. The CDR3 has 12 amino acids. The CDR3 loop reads CASSSTGYEQYV. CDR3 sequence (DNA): TGTGCCAGCAGCTCGACAGGGTACGAGCAGTACGTC.

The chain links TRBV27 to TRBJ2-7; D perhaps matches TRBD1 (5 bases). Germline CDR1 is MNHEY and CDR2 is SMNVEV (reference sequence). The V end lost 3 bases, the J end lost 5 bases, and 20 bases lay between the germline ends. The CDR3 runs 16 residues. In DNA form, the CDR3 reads TGTGCCAGCAGTTTTGTTCTAAGGGGCGCGTCCAACGAGCAGTACTTC. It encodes CASSFVLRGASNEQYF.

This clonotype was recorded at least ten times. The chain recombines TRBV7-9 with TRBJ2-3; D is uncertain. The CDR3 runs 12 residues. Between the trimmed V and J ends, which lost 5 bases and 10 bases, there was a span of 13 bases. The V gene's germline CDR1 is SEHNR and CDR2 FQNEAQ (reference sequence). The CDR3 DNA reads TGTGCCAGCAGCGTCCTTGGCCTTGCGCAGTATTTT. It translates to CASSVLGLAQYF. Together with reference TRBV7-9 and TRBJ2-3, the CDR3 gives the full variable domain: DTGVSQNPRHKITKRGQNVTFRCDPISEHNRLYWYRQTLGQGPEFLTYFQNEAQLEKSRLLSDRFSAERPKGSFSTLEIQRTEQGDSAMYLCASSVLGLAQYFGPGTRLTVL.

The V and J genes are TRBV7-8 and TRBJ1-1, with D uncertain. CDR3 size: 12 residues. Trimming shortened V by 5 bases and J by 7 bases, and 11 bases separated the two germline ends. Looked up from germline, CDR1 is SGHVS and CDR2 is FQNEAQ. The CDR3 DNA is TGTGCCAGCAGCGGGCCCCGGGGTGAAGCTTTCTTT. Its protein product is CASSGPRGEAFF.

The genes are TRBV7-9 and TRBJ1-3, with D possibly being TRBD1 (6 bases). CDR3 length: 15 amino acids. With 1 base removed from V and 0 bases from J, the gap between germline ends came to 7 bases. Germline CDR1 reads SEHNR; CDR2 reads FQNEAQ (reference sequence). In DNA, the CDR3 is TGTGCCAGCAGCTTAGTAGGGGGCTCTGGAAACACCATATATTTT. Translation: CASSLVGGSGNTIYF.

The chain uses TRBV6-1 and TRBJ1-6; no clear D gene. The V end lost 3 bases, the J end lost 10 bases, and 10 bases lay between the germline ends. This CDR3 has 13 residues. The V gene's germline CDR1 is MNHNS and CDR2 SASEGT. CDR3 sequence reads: CASSEQRRSPLHF. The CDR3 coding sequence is TGTGCCAGCAGTGAGCAGCGGAGATCACCCCTCCACTTT.

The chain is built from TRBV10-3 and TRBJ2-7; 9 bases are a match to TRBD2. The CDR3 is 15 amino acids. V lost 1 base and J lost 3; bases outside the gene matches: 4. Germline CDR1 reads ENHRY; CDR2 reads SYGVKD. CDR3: CAISEWHSGGYEQYF. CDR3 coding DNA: TGTGCCATCAGTGAGTGGCATAGCGGGGGCTACGAGCAGTACTTC.

CDR3: CASSLDPGGTQYF. The CDR3 bases are TGTGCCAGCAGCTTAGATCCAGGGGGGACCCAGTACTTC. This chain uses TRBV7-9 with TRBJ2-5; 7 bases align to TRBD1. This CDR3 has 13 residues. V trimming: 1 base; J trimming: 7 bases; junction bases outside the gene matches: 3. The germline gives CDR1 SEHNR, CDR2 FQNEAQ (reference sequence).

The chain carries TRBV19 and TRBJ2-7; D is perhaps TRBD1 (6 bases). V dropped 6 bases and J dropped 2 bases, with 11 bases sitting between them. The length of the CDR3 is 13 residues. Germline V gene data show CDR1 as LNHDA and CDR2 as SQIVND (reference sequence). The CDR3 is CASRATGTYEQYF. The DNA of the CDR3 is TGTGCCAGTAGGGCGACAGGTACCTACGAGCAGTACTTC.

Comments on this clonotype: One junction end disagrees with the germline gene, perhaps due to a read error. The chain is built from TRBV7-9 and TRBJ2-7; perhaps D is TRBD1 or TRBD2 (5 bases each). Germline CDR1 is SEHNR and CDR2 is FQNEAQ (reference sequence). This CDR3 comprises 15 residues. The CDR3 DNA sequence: TGTGCCAGCAGCCAAGAGGGGCTAAGGCAGCGCGAGCGGTACTTC. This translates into CASSQEGLRQRERYF.